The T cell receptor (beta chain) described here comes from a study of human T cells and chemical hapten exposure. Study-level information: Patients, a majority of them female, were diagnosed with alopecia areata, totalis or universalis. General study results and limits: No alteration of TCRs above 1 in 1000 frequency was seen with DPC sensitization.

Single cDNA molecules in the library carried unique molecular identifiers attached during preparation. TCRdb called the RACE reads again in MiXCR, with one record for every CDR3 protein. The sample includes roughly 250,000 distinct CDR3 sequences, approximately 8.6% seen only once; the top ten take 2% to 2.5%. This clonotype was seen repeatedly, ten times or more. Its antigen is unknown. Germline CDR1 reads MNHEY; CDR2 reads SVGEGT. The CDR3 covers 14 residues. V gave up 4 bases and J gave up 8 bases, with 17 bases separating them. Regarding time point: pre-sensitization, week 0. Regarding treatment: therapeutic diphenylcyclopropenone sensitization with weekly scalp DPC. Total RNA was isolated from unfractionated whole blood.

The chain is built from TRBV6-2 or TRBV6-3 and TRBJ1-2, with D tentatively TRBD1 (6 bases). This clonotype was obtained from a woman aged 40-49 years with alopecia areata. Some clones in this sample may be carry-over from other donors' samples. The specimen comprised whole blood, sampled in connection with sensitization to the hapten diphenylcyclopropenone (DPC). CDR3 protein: CASSSQGTVVGYTF. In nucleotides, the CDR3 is TGTGCCAGCAGTTCACAGGGTACGGTCGTCGGCTACACCTTC.